This is a list of T cell receptor beta chains from one sample in a study of blood T cell repertoires in COVID-19. TCRdb's table, derived via immunoSEQ multiplex PCR, lists solely in-frame clones and lacks some. This table holds 220,000 or so clones, just under 90% found once. The sample was PBMCs or T cells enriched from blood (not recorded which). The source of these receptors is a man aged 50-59 years who had been exposed to COVID-19. Each CDR3 is given with its conserved first and last residue. Each record gives: clone size, J gene, V gene, D gene, CDR3 protein, CDR3 DNA. The D gene is left open where the match is weak. Where a row states a size, it is once, few, many or the class of an expanded clone; other rows omit it.

.	TRBJ2-3	TRBV4-1	.	CASSPNPGTPDTQYF	TGCGCCAGCAGTCCAAACCCCGGGACACCAGATACGCAGTATTTT
.	TRBJ2-2	TRBV24-1	.	CATSDLPQGGTGELFF	TGTGCCACCAGTGATTTGCCACAGGGTGGCACCGGGGAGCTGTTTTTT
.	TRBJ1-5	TRBV6-6	.	CASAQVTGGQPQHF	TGTGCCAGCGCCCAAGTGACAGGAGGACAGCCCCAGCATTTT
.	TRBJ1-2	TRBV20-1	.	CSARGDKGYTF	TGCAGTGCTAGAGGGGACAAGGGCTACACCTTC
.	TRBJ1-1	TRBV29-1	.	CSAVGTAEAFF	TGCAGCGCCGTGGGGACTGCCGAAGCTTTCTTT
.	TRBJ1-1	TRBV11-2	TRBD1	CASTADRVSLGAEAFF	TGTGCCAGCACCGCCGACAGGGTGTCACTAGGAGCTGAAGCTTTCTTT
.	TRBJ1-2	TRBV29-1	TRBD1	CSVDPGQGARYGYTF	TGCAGCGTTGACCCGGGACAGGGGGCTCGCTATGGCTACACCTTC
.	TRBJ2-3	TRBV29-1	.	CSVSRTGTDTQYF	TGCAGCGTTTCTCGGACAGGCACAGATACGCAGTATTTT
few	TRBJ1-2	TRBV3-1/TRBV3-2	.	CASSQRGGGYTF	TGTGCCAGCAGCCAACGCGGGGGAGGCTACACCTTC
.	TRBJ2-3	TRBV29-1	TRBD1	CSGGQGRTDTQYF	TGCAGCGGAGGACAGGGGAGGACAGATACGCAGTATTTT
few	TRBJ1-1	TRBV27	.	CASSLRGTEAFF	TGTGCCAGCAGTTTGCGGGGCACTGAAGCTTTCTTT
.	TRBJ1-5	TRBV6-2/TRBV6-3	TRBD1	CASSTGARESNQPQHF	TGTGCCAGCAGTACAGGGGCTAGGGAGAGCAATCAGCCCCAGCATTTT
.	TRBJ1-3	TRBV11-2	TRBD1	CASSPGQGSGNTIYF	TGTGCCAGCAGCCCGGGACAGGGGTCTGGAAACACCATATATTTT
.	TRBJ1-5	TRBV28	TRBD1	CASSFGTDNQPQHF	TGTGCCAGCAGTTTTGGGACAGACAATCAGCCCCAGCATTTT
.	TRBJ2-1	TRBV24-1	.	CATSDPTGSSYNEQFF	TGTGCCACCAGTGACCCCACAGGGTCTTCCTACAATGAGCAGTTCTTC
.	TRBJ2-3	TRBV5-1	.	CASSLGLPSTDTQYF	TGCGCCAGCAGCTTGGGACTACCCTCTACAGATACGCAGTATTTT
few	TRBJ2-5	TRBV15	.	CATSRDVGETQYF	TGTGCCACCAGCAGAGATGTCGGGGAGACCCAGTACTTC
.	TRBJ1-1	TRBV19	.	CAAQGYGNTEAFF	TGTGCCGCCCAGGGATACGGGAACACTGAAGCTTTCTTT
.	TRBJ1-1	TRBV30	TRBD1	CAWSAGQGMGAFF	TGTGCCTGGAGTGCCGGACAGGGGATGGGTGCTTTCTTT
.	TRBJ2-3	TRBV5-1	.	CASSLAAGSDTQYF	TGCGCCAGCAGCTTGGCCGCGGGGTCAGATACGCAGTATTTT
once	TRBJ2-2	TRBV10-3	.	CAISGLGASELFF	TGTGCCATCAGCGGACTCGGAGCTTCGGAGCTGTTTTTT
.	TRBJ1-1	TRBV9	TRBD1	CASSSWTGGTEAFF	TGTGCCAGCAGCTCCTGGACAGGGGGCACTGAAGCTTTCTTT
.	TRBJ2-3	TRBV11-2	TRBD2	CASSSSPTSGSSDTQYF	TGTGCCAGCAGCTCCAGCCCGACTAGCGGGAGTTCGGATACGCAGTATTTT
.	TRBJ2-1	TRBV6-4	TRBD2	CASSRTSGGDTYNEQFF	TGTGCCAGCAGTCGGACTAGCGGGGGGGATACCTACAATGAGCAGTTCTTC
once	TRBJ2-1	TRBV7-6	TRBD2	CASSLEAGGIGGHNEQFF	TGTGCCAGCAGCTTAGAAGCGGGAGGAATAGGAGGACACAATGAGCAGTTCTTC
.	TRBJ1-6	TRBV5-6	.	CASSLNRANSPLHF	TGTGCCAGCAGCTTGAACAGGGCGAATTCACCCCTCCACTTT
.	TRBJ1-1	TRBV9	TRBD1	CASSPTDRGKAFF	TGTGCCAGCAGCCCCACGGACAGGGGGAAAGCTTTCTTT
.	TRBJ2-5	TRBV27	TRBD2	CASTSAVMASGRFRETQYF	TGTGCCAGCACCTCGGCTGTGATGGCGAGCGGGAGATTTCGGGAGACCCAGTACTTC
.	TRBJ1-5	TRBV6-5	TRBD1	CASSWDRAQPQHF	TGTGCCAGCAGCTGGGACAGGGCCCAGCCCCAGCATTTT
.	TRBJ1-2	TRBV23-1	.	CASSQSGANTF	TGCGCCAGCAGTCAATCGGGGGCAAACACCTTC
.	TRBJ1-4	TRBV7-9	.	CASSSPPRSTNEKLFF	TGTGCCAGCAGCTCACCACCGCGGTCAACTAATGAAAAACTGTTTTTT
.	TRBJ1-1	TRBV6-6	.	CASSYTEGTEAFF	TGTGCCAGCAGTTACACAGAGGGCACTGAAGCTTTCTTT
.	TRBJ1-3	TRBV24-1	.	CATMASGGNTIYF	TGTGCCACCATGGCGTCGGGTGGAAACACCATATATTTT
once	TRBJ1-6	TRBV3-1/TRBV3-2	.	CASSQGREPSPLHF	TGTGCCAGCAGCCAAGGAAGGGAGCCTTCACCCCTCCACTTT
.	TRBJ1-6	TRBV9	.	CASSPTVGYNSPLHF	TGTGCCAGCAGCCCGACTGTTGGTTATAATTCACCCCTCCACTTT
.	TRBJ1-2	TRBV25-1	.	CASSEFWANYGYTF	TGTGCCAGCAGTGAATTCTGGGCGAACTATGGCTACACCTTC
.	TRBJ1-2	TRBV12-3/TRBV12-4	.	CASTPQGHGYTF	TGTGCCAGCACCCCTCAGGGTCATGGCTACACCTTC
.	TRBJ2-1	TRBV5-1	TRBD2	CASSSRLAGGNEQFF	TGCGCCAGCAGCTCTCGACTAGCGGGGGGGAATGAGCAGTTCTTC
.	TRBJ2-1	TRBV5-1	TRBD2	CASSPGLAGGTYNEQFF	TGCGCCAGCAGCCCGGGACTAGCGGGGGGAACATACAATGAGCAGTTCTTC
.	TRBJ1-2	TRBV5-4	.	CASSGGGFYGYTF	TGTGCCAGCAGCGGCGGGGGCTTCTATGGCTACACCTTC
.	TRBJ1-1	TRBV7-9	TRBD1	CASSLVNRGQTEAFF	TGTGCCAGCAGCTTAGTTAACAGGGGGCAAACTGAAGCTTTCTTT
.	TRBJ2-2	TRBV24-1	.	CATSVGATGELFF	TGTGCCACCAGTGTAGGGGCAACCGGGGAGCTGTTTTTT
.	TRBJ2-1	TRBV3-1/TRBV3-2	TRBD2	CASSQDLTSGISYNEQFF	TGTGCCAGCAGCCAAGACCTGACTAGCGGGATCTCCTACAATGAGCAGTTCTTC